This T cell receptor beta chain was profiled in a study of blood T cell repertoires in COVID-19. Study in general: COVID-19 samples from acute and convalescent phases originated in the United States, Italy and Spain. Sample material is recorded as cDNA or gDNA derived from T cells, B-cell-depleted T cells, or PBMCs.

Germline-derived CDR1 and CDR2 are SNHLY and FYNNEI. After removal of 7 bases from V and 6 bases from J, the junction contained 8 bases not matched to a gene. This CDR3 has 13 amino acids. In the original workflow: From reference gene primer amplification, estimates of nucleated cell counts were derived. Measured with immunoSEQ multiplex PCR; TCRdb has only the in-frame clones, and not every one. Clonal size and the V and J genes are those of that table, whereas D and trimming came from the DNA. The sample yields about 180,000 clones, 82% seen once. This clone was counted at least ten times. The chain recombines TRBV2 with TRBJ2-7; 8 positions match TRBD1. The TCR was taken from a woman in her 70s with acute or convalescent COVID-19. The specimen was peripheral blood. CDR3 protein: CASIRKGTGEQYF. CDR3 DNA sequence: TGTGCCAGCATCAGGAAAGGGACAGGCGAGCAGTACTTC.